A selection of T cell receptor beta chains follows, all from one sample in a study of technical replicates of blood from a handful of donors. Using immunoSEQ multiplex PCR, the repertoire was profiled, and TCRdb retains in-frame clones only, with some absent. This table holds under 65,000 clones, roughly 90% found once. The source material was PBMCs. The receptors stem from a human donor in good health. Some clones in this sample may be carry-over from other donors' samples. CDR3s include the opening cysteine and the closing phenylalanine or tryptophan. The order of the fields is clone size, D gene, V gene, J gene, CDR3 DNA, CDR3 protein. D genes are given only for firm matches. The listing skips clone size in some rows; elsewhere it reads once, few, many or a size class.

.	TRBD1	TRBV6-6	TRBJ1-4	TGTGCCAGCAACTCCAGGGGGCAGGGTAATGAAAAACTGTTTTTT	CASNSRGQGNEKLFF
.	TRBD2	TRBV4-3	TRBJ2-2	TGCGCCAGCAGTCGCGGGGGGGCCGGGGAGCTGTTTTTT	CASSRGGAGELFF
once	.	TRBV6-1	TRBJ1-6	TGTGCCAGCAGGTGGGAGGGCTCCTATAATTCACCCCTCCACTTT	CASRWEGSYNSPLHF
.	TRBD1	TRBV5-6	TRBJ1-4	TGTGCCAGCAGCTTGGGGACAGGGAGGTCTAATGAAAAACTGTTTTTT	CASSLGTGRSNEKLFF
.	TRBD2	TRBV2	TRBJ2-6	TGTGCCAGCATACCGGGACTAGGGAGCTCTGGGGCCAACGTCCTGACTTTC	CASIPGLGSSGANVLTF
.	TRBD2	TRBV6-6	TRBJ2-1	TGTGCCAGCAGTCGACTAGCCTCAAGCTCCTACAATGAGCAGTTCTTC	CASSRLASSSYNEQFF
.	.	TRBV4-3	TRBJ1-5	TGCGCCAGCAGCCAAGTGATGGGCCCCATTTGGCCCCAGCATTTT	CASSQVMGPIWPQHF
.	.	TRBV4-3	TRBJ1-2	TGCGCCAGCAGCCAAGATCTCGCAGGTTCCTATGGCTACACCTTC	CASSQDLAGSYGYTF
.	.	TRBV5-1	TRBJ2-2	TGCGCCAGCAGCTTGTCGACCGGGATCCCCGGGGAGCTGTTTTTT	CASSLSTGIPGELFF
.	.	TRBV7-8	TRBJ2-7	TGTGCCAGCAGCTTCACCTGGGAGTCCTACGAGCAGTACTTC	CASSFTWESYEQYF
.	TRBD1	TRBV9	TRBJ1-4	TGTGCCAGCAGCCCCGCCGGGACAGGTGGCGAAAAACTGTTTTTT	CASSPAGTGGEKLFF
.	TRBD1	TRBV4-1	TRBJ1-1	TGCGCCAGCAGCCAGACGGGACAGGAGAACACTGAAGCTTTCTTT	CASSQTGQENTEAFF
.	.	TRBV5-1	TRBJ2-3	TGCGCCAGCAGCTTGGCCGGCAGGGGCGGCACAGATACGCAGTATTTT	CASSLAGRGGTDTQYF
.	TRBD2	TRBV4-1	TRBJ2-2	TGCGCCAGCAGCCAGAGCGGGGGGGCCCCCGGGGAGCTGTTTTTT	CASSQSGGAPGELFF
.	TRBD1	TRBV4-1	TRBJ2-7	TGCGCCAGCAGCCAGCCGGGACAGACCTACGAGCAGTACTTC	CASSQPGQTYEQYF
.	.	TRBV5-1	TRBJ2-5	TGCGCCAGCAGCTTTCAGGGGCTTAGGCAAGAGACCCAGTACTTC	CASSFQGLRQETQYF
.	TRBD2	TRBV2	TRBJ2-7	TGTGCCAGCAGTAACCGGGACTACTCCTACGAGCAGTACTTC	CASSNRDYSYEQYF
.	.	TRBV28	TRBJ1-3	TGTGCCAGCAGTCAGGTGGCTGGAAACACCATATATTTT	CASSQVAGNTIYF
.	.	TRBV4-1	TRBJ2-2	TGCGCCAGCAGCCAAGTTCTGGGGCAGTGGAACACCGGGGAGCTGTTTTTT	CASSQVLGQWNTGELFF
.	TRBD1	TRBV5-1	TRBJ2-5	TGCGCCAGCAGCTCCCGGACAGGGTGGGAGACCCAGTACTTC	CASSSRTGWETQYF
.	.	TRBV5-1	TRBJ2-5	TGCGCCAGCAGCTTACGGACTGCCCAAGAGACCCAGTACTTC	CASSLRTAQETQYF
.	.	TRBV6-5	TRBJ1-1	TGTGCCAGCAACCGGGATGGGAACACTGAAGCTTTCTTT	CASNRDGNTEAFF
.	TRBD2	TRBV6-1	TRBJ2-1	TGTGCCAGCAGTGAATACTCTGGCCCCTCAATAGGTAGCGGGGATGAGCAGTTCTTC	CASSEYSGPSIGSGDEQFF
.	TRBD2	TRBV7-8	TRBJ2-1	TGTGCCAGCATTCTCACCGCGGGAGGGTACTCCTACAATGAGCAGTTCTTC	CASILTAGGYSYNEQFF
.	.	TRBV5-6	TRBJ2-2	TGTGCCAGCAGCCCCCAGGGTACCAACACCGGGGAGCTGTTTTTT	CASSPQGTNTGELFF
.	TRBD1	TRBV15	TRBJ2-6	TGTGCCACCAGCGGATCCCGGGACAGGGAGACTGGGGGTTGGGCCAACGTCCTGACTTTC	CATSGSRDRETGGWANVLTF
.	.	TRBV9	TRBJ2-3	TGTGCCAGCAGCGTAGAAGGGGCCACCACAGATACGCAGTATTTT	CASSVEGATTDTQYF
.	.	TRBV6-1	TRBJ2-1	TGTGCCAGCAGTGAAGCGAGGGCAACCCGAGGGGAGCAGTTCTTC	CASSEARATRGEQFF
.	.	TRBV29-1	TRBJ2-3	TGCAGCGTTGTCGAGGGCCTCACAGATACGCAGTATTTT	CSVVEGLTDTQYF
.	.	TRBV11-2	TRBJ1-1	TGTGCCAGCAGTCCGGGGGGGAACACTGAAGCTTTCTTT	CASSPGGNTEAFF
.	.	TRBV30	TRBJ2-1	TGTGCCTGGAGTGTACGTCAGGGCTCCTACAATGAGCAGTTCTTC	CAWSVRQGSYNEQFF
once	.	TRBV7-2	TRBJ2-5	TGTGCCAGCAGCCCCGGCGGGGCTCAAGAGACCCAGTACTTC	CASSPGGAQETQYF